This is a list of T cell receptor beta chains from one sample in a study of blood T cells in healthy people across ages. TCRdb independently ran MiXCR on the 5' RACE reads; one entry per CDR3 protein. The sample records 1.5 million to 2 million distinct CDR3 sequences, 49% being singletons. The sample was blood. These receptor sequences come from a woman aged 40 to 50 in good health. Both conserved end residues are part of each CDR3. The D gene is left open where the match is weak. Only some rows state a clone size, as once, few, many or a class for expanded clones.

>TRBJ2-1|once|.|TRBV4-2
CASSPSGTQGEQFF
TGTGCCAGCAGCCCGTCCGGGACCCAAGGTGAGCAGTTCTTC
>TRBJ2-7|.|.|TRBV6-1
CASSKAVPYEQYF
TGTGCCAGCAGTAAGGCAGTTCCATACGAGCAGTACTTC
>TRBJ2-5|.|.|TRBV7-9
CASSRNQGLGQYF
TGTGCCAGCAGCCGAAACCAGGGATTAGGGCAGTACTTC
>TRBJ1-5|.|.|TRBV2
CASSEAVPGSFQPQHF
TGTGCCAGCAGTGAAGCCGTGCCAGGGTCTTTCCAGCCCCAGCATTTT
>TRBJ1-2|.|.|TRBV9
CASSVKAESRNGYTF
TGTGCCAGCAGCGTAAAGGCAGAGTCTCGTAATGGCTACACCTTC
>TRBJ1-2|.|.|TRBV6-2/TRBV6-3
CASRKSAASNYGYTF
TGTGCCAGCAGGAAAAGCGCGGCCTCCAACTATGGCTACACCTTC
>TRBJ2-7|.|.|TRBV5-6
CASSLNGEQYF
TGTGCCAGCAGTTTAAACGGCGAGCAGTACTTC
>TRBJ2-3|.|TRBD2|TRBV7-3
CASSLNGGTTATDTQYF
TGTGCCAGCAGCTTAAACGGGGGGACCACTGCCACAGATACGCAGTATTTT
>TRBJ1-1|.|.|TRBV28
CASSFTGRNTEAFF
TGTGCCAGCAGTTTCACAGGGAGGAACACTGAAGCTTTCTTT
>TRBJ2-3|.|.|TRBV7-9
CASSLSRVPDTQYF
TGTGCCAGCAGCTTAAGCAGGGTCCCAGATACGCAGTATTTT
>TRBJ2-7|once|TRBD2|TRBV7-9
CASSSGERGDWEEQYF
TGTGCCAGCAGCTCCGGTGAGCGGGGGGATTGGGAAGAGCAGTACTTC
>TRBJ2-1|.|TRBD2|TRBV29-1
CNSTGLAGPGLGNEQFF
TGCAACTCCACGGGACTAGCGGGTCCGGGGTTGGGCAATGAGCAGTTCTTC
>TRBJ2-3|.|.|TRBV7-8
CASSLVGTGRISIADTQYF
TGTGCCAGCAGCTTAGTAGGGACCGGTCGCATCTCGATCGCCGATACGCAGTATTTT
>TRBJ2-7|few|.|TRBV29-1
CSVLEGYEQYF
TGCAGCGTACTGGAGGGCTACGAGCAGTACTTC
>TRBJ2-1|few|TRBD2|TRBV20-1
CSARSGGTYNEQFF
TGCAGTGCTAGGAGCGGGGGCACCTACAATGAGCAGTTCTTC
>TRBJ2-1|.|TRBD2|TRBV25-1
CASSERRASGAPADEQFF
TGTGCCAGCAGTGAAAGGAGGGCTAGCGGGGCCCCGGCAGATGAGCAGTTCTTC
>TRBJ2-6|.|.|TRBV7-9
CASSSGTDVGANVLTF
TGTGCCAGCAGCTCCGGCACGGACGTGGGGGCCAACGTCCTGACTTTC
>TRBJ1-2|.|.|TRBV7-9
CASSLGTVGYGYTF
TGTGCCAGCAGCTTAGGGACAGTAGGGTATGGCTACACCTTC
>TRBJ2-1|.|TRBD2|TRBV20-1
CSASTSRGESSYNEQFF
TGCAGTGCTAGCACCTCTCGGGGGGAGAGCTCCTACAATGAGCAGTTCTTC
>TRBJ1-2|few|.|TRBV6-5
CASSRTVPGGYTF
TGTGCCAGCAGTCGGACAGTTCCTGGTGGCTACACCTTC
>TRBJ2-1|few|.|TRBV7-7
CASSPGAGRNHNEQFF
TGTGCTAGCAGTCCAGGCGCCGGCCGTAATCACAATGAGCAGTTCTTC
>TRBJ2-7|few|.|TRBV18
CASSPDVDSYEQYF
TGTGCCAGCTCACCAGACGTTGACTCCTACGAGCAGTACTTC
>TRBJ1-1|.|TRBD1|TRBV7-9
CASSLAQGAGEAFF
TGTGCCAGCAGCTTAGCACAGGGGGCAGGTGAAGCTTTCTTT
>TRBJ2-1|.|TRBD2|TRBV24-1
CATGLAGVNEQYF
TGTGCCACGGGACTAGCGGGGGTCAATGAGCAGTATTTC
>TRBJ2-1|.|.|TRBV29-1
CSVEPPNEQFF
TGCAGCGTTGAACCTCCGAATGAGCAGTTCTTC
>TRBJ2-1|.|.|TRBV7-2
CASSFSVGAYNEQFF
TGTGCCAGCAGCTTCTCGGTCGGGGCCTACAATGAGCAGTTCTTC
>TRBJ2-4|once|.|TRBV6-1
CASRAEPAPTVGKNIQYF
TGTGCCAGCAGAGCAGAACCAGCCCCCACGGTGGGCAAAAACATTCAGTACTTC
>TRBJ2-2|.|.|TRBV20-1
CSARARGGLALDTGELFF
TGCAGTGCTAGAGCCCGCGGAGGGCTCGCGTTGGACACCGGGGAGCTGTTTTTT
>TRBJ2-3|.|.|TRBV7-2
CASSLGNLDTQYF
TGTGCCAGCAGCCTAGGGAACTTAGATACGCAGTATTTT
>TRBJ1-2|few|TRBD1|TRBV24-1
CATSDPGQGLRYGYTF
TGTGCCACCAGTGATCCGGGACAGGGTCTTCGGTATGGCTACACCTTC
>TRBJ2-7|.|TRBD2|TRBV20-1
CSAGDEGTSGIYEQYF
TGCAGTGCTGGAGACGAAGGGACTAGCGGAATCTACGAGCAGTACTTC
>TRBJ1-2|.|.|TRBV7-2
CASSLDRLLGGYTF
TGTGCCAGCAGCTTAGACAGACTTCTCGGTGGCTACACCTTC
>TRBJ1-5|.|.|TRBV6-1
CASSPAHGQPQHF
TGTGCCAGCAGTCCTGCACACGGTCAGCCCCAGCATTTT
>TRBJ2-7|.|.|TRBV10-3
CAIRTYEQYF
TGTGCCATCAGAACGTACGAGCAGTACTTC
>TRBJ2-7|.|.|TRBV27
CASSGYSYEQYF
TGTGCCAGCTCAGGTTACTCCTACGAGCAGTACTTC
>TRBJ2-1|.|TRBD2|TRBV4-1
CASSRTQTSGEGDEQFF
TGCGCCAGCAGCCGTACGCAGACTAGCGGGGAAGGCGATGAGCAGTTCTTC
>TRBJ1-5|.|.|TRBV4-1
CASSQDIPPGRHQPQHF
TGCGCCAGCAGCCAAGATATCCCCCCAGGACGCCATCAGCCCCAGCATTTT
>TRBJ2-1|.|TRBD2|TRBV10-2
CASRGGLAGGYNEQFF
TGCGCCAGCAGGGGGGGACTAGCGGGGGGTTACAATGAGCAGTTCTTC
>TRBJ2-3|.|TRBD2|TRBV7-2
CASSPRPLADTDTQYF
TGTGCCAGCAGCCCCCGCCCACTAGCGGACACAGATACGCAGTATTTT
>TRBJ1-2|few|.|TRBV12-3/TRBV12-4
CASSPGRVNGYTF
TGTGCCAGCAGCCCCGGGAGGGTTAACGGCTACACCTTC
>TRBJ1-2|few|TRBD1|TRBV7-9
CASSFDRVGYTF
TGTGCCAGCAGCTTCGACAGGGTTGGCTACACCTTC
>TRBJ1-1|.|.|TRBV5-1
CASSAGQSDTEAFF
TGCGCCAGCAGCGCTGGACAGAGTGACACTGAAGCTTTCTTT